This TCR beta chain was obtained from a study of T cells in Graves' hyperthyroidism and ophthalmopathy. General study findings and limits: Among thyroid clonotypes expanded above 0.001, most also appeared in blood.

This clonotype was seen ten or more times. Its specificity is not known. The TCR beta CDR3 regions underwent amplification using RNA transcripts as the source. Primed by the HTBI set, a first-round RT-PCR was run on the TCR CDR3. TCRdb itself ran the multiplex PCR reads through MiXCR, one entry per CDR3 protein. This sample yields approximately 300,000 distinct CDR3 sequences, of which about 17% are seen a single time; around 55% belongs to the top ten. CDR1 is SGHDT and CDR2 is YYEEEE in the germline V gene. The CDR3 spans 16 residues. Trimming took 2 bases from V and 0 from J, leaving 12 bases between them. The study included ophthalmopathy patients with Clinical Activity Score at least 3, NOSPECS grade at least 4 and duration under 3 months. The PBMCs studied were ones that came from about 10 ml fresh peripheral blood.

The J gene is TRBJ2-1, the V gene TRBV5-6; no clear D gene. The receptor was isolated from a woman aged 60 to 75 with Graves' ophthalmopathy. The sample was blood. CDR3 sequence reads: CASSLLGLSSYNEQFF. DNA of the CDR3: TGTGCCAGCAGCTTATTAGGCTTGAGCTCCTACAATGAGCAGTTCTTC. Variable domain in full (rest from reference TRBV5-6 and TRBJ2-1): DAGVTQSPTHLIKTRGQQVTLRCSPKSGHDTVSWYQQALGQGPQFIFQYYEEEERQRGNFPDRFSGHQFPNYSSELNVNALLLGDSALYLCASSLLGLSSYNEQFFGPGTRLTVL.